This TCR beta chain was identified during a study of T cell repertoires in cytomegalovirus infection. Study overall: TCR beta signatures that were public indicated CMV infection and matching HLA type. Study-wide findings and caveats: The study identified carriers of CMV plus the relevant HLA from cumulative public TCR beta family frequency. The study found HLA-C-restricted CMV-specific TCR beta clonotypes dominating the ex vivo response.

TCRdb called the reads again in MiXCR, with one record for every CDR3 protein. The sample has almost 500,000 distinct CDR3 sequences; about 11% are singletons. CDR3 size: 12 residues. V lost 9 bases, J lost 1 base, and 2 bases stayed unmatched. CDR1 is MDHEN, CDR2 SYDVKM, per germline. This clonotype appeared many times. Its antigen is unidentified. Sequencing used PBMCs. This receptor was taken from a human donor in good health (CMV status not recorded). Some clones in this sample may be carry-over from other donors' samples. The J gene is TRBJ1-2, the V gene TRBV28; 7 positions match TRBD1. CDR3 DNA sequence: TGTGCCAGTCGGGACAGTAACTATGGCTACACCTTC. Translated, it gives CASRDSNYGYTF.